Included here is one T cell receptor beta chain sequence, with context. V dropped 7 bases and J dropped 1 base, with 11 bases sitting between them. Germline-derived CDR1 and CDR2 are MNHEY and SMNVEV (reference sequence). The CDR3 has 14 amino acids. Data came from immunoSEQ multiplex PCR; TCRdb stores just in-frame clones and leaves some out. The table has approximately 450,000 clones, 80% to 90% seen once. The sample comes from a study of blood T cell repertoires in COVID-19. The gene calls are TRBV27 and TRBJ1-5; D remains ambiguous. The sequencing input was PBMCs or T cells enriched from blood (not recorded which). The clonotype was recovered from a man aged 30 to 39 who had recovered from COVID-19. The CDR3 spells CASTKRRSNQPQHF. For the CDR3, the DNA is TGTGCCAGCACTAAGCGGCGAAGCAATCAGCCCCAGCATTTT.